One sample yielded the 18 T cell receptor beta chains listed below, sequenced in a study of T cell repertoires in cytomegalovirus infection. TCRdb called the reads again in MiXCR, with one record for every CDR3 protein. The data hold about 7,900 distinct CDR3 sequences, with approximately 54% observed a single time. These receptors lack a known antigen. Sequenced sample: PBMCs, sequenced either directly or after in vitro stimulation (not recorded which). The source is a human donor in good health (CMV status not recorded). Some clones in this sample may be carry-over from other donors' samples.

The V call is TRBV9, the J call TRBJ2-7; 9 bases align to TRBD2. The V and J ends lost 0 bases and 7 bases, in that order; junction bases with no gene match: 11. CDR3 length equals 16 residues. The germline V gene encodes CDR1 SGDLS and CDR2 YYNGEE. CDR3: CASSVVAGGPSEEQYF. In DNA form, the CDR3 reads TGTGCCAGCAGCGTAGTGGCGGGAGGGCCTAGTGAGGAGCAGTACTTC.

The rearrangement joins TRBV4-1 to TRBJ2-7; no firm D call. The CDR3 totals 16 residues. Germline V CDR1 and CDR2: MGHRA, YSYEKL. Trimming removed 0 bases at V and 3 bases at J, with 15 bases between. Here the CDR3 DNA reads TGCGCCAGCAGCCAAGATCTTCGCAGCCTACACTACGAGCAGTACTTC. Translated, it gives CASSQDLRSLHYEQYF.

This clonotype came up once. This chain uses TRBV25-1 with TRBJ2-2, with no clear D. The CDR3 has 15 residues. Looked up from germline, CDR1 is MGHDK and CDR2 is SYGVNS. Deletions cut 5 bases from V and 6 bases from J, with 16 bases between. This CDR3 reads CASSSPNLGAGELFF. The CDR3 DNA is TGTGCCAGCAGTAGCCCAAACCTGGGCGCCGGGGAGCTGTTTTTT.

In this sample, this clonotype turned up many times. V is TRBV7-2 and J is TRBJ1-4; tentative D call: TRBD1 (6 bases). The CDR3 runs to 15 residues. Germline V CDR1 and CDR2: SGHTA, FQGNSA. Trimming cost V 5 bases and J 4 bases, with 14 bases left between them. For the CDR3, the DNA is TGTGCCAGCAGCCGGGGGGCAAGCCGTAATGAAAAACTGTTTTTT. This translates into CASSRGASRNEKLFF.

This clonotype came up many times. The chain joins TRBV7-2 to TRBJ2-3, with TRBD2 matching over 8 bases. This CDR3 has 17 residues. Germline trimming cut 4 bases from V and 0 bases from J; bases unmatched to any gene: 9. Germline CDR1 SGHTA, CDR2 FQGNSA. This CDR3 is CASSSTTSALSTDTQYF. The CDR3 DNA reads as TGTGCCAGCAGCTCCACGACTAGCGCCCTAAGCACAGATACGCAGTATTTT.

This clonotype was picked up many times. V is TRBV19 and J is TRBJ1-3; unclear D gene. CDR1 is LNHDA, CDR2 SQIVND, per germline (reference sequence). CDR3 length equals 14 residues. V lost 7 bases to trimming and J lost 3 bases, with 13 bases between them. The CDR3 loop is CASTRRGRGNTIYF. As DNA, the CDR3 is TGTGCCAGTACCCGACGTGGCCGTGGAAACACCATATATTTT.

For this clonotype: The junction does not match germline at one end; this may be a read error. The CDR3, as DNA: TGTGCCAGCAGCCTCCTGGTTTCCAAACAGTTCACTGAAGATTTCTTT. Amino acids: CASSLLVSKQFTEDFF. The V call is TRBV12-3 or TRBV12-4, the J call TRBJ1-1; D ambiguous. CDR3 length equals 16 residues.

The chain combines TRBV20-1 with TRBJ2-7, with 9 bases fitting TRBD2. Unmatched junction bases numbered 5, after V lost 3 bases and J lost 2 bases. The length of the CDR3 is 14 residues. Germline V lookup: CDR1 DFQATT, CDR2 SNEGSKA (reference sequence). CDR3 sequence: CSASGGGRAYEQYF. The CDR3 DNA is TGCAGTGCTAGCGGGGGCGGGAGGGCCTACGAGCAGTACTTC.

V usage is TRBV5-1 and J usage is TRBJ2-3; 8 nucleotides agree with TRBD2. V trimming: 3 bases; J trimming: 1 base; junction bases outside the gene matches: 7. This CDR3 region has 16 residues. The germline V gene has CDR1 SGHRS and CDR2 YFSETQ. Written as DNA, the CDR3 is TGCGCCAGCAGCTCCCTCTCGCGGGGGGGCACAGATACGCAGTATTTT. Its protein product is CASSSLSRGGTDTQYF.

On this clonotype itself: Since no conserved phenylalanine or tryptophan closes the CDR3, a read error is the likely cause. It is unclear where the CDR3 begins or ends on the DNA, so no DNA is shown, and the CDR3 is as TCRdb lists it. The chain recombines TRBV27 with TRBJ1-5; TRBD1, the table's D call, lacks a check against the DNA. Germline CDR1 MNHEY, CDR2 SMNVEV (reference sequence). Termini included, the CDR3 measures 13 amino acids. CDR3 sequence: CASSAGSGQPPQL.

This clonotype was observed a few times. The rearrangement joins TRBV5-1 to TRBJ2-6; D is uncertain. Germline CDR1 and CDR2: SGHRS and YFSETQ. The CDR3 runs to 17 residues. V was shortened by 0 bases and J by 4 bases, with 14 bases between the two germline ends. The CDR3 DNA reads TGCGCCAGCAGCTTGGCCTATTTGGGTGGGGGGGCCAACGTCCTGACTTTC. As protein: CASSLAYLGGGANVLTF.

This clonotype has just a few counts. The genes are TRBV27 and TRBJ1-1; D is uncertain. The V gene's germline CDR1 is MNHEY and CDR2 SMNVEV (reference sequence). This CDR3 has 14 amino acids. The V gene lost 1 base and the J gene lost 0 bases, with 6 bases spanning the gap. CDR3 sequence (DNA): TGTGCCAGCAGTTTATGGAACATGAACACTGAAGCTTTCTTT. Translated: CASSLWNMNTEAFF.

This clonotype was detected many times. The chain is built from TRBV5-6 and TRBJ2-3; TRBD2 might be the D (5 bases). CDR1 SGHDT and CDR2 YYEEEE come from the germline V gene. The CDR3 covers 16 residues. Trimming shortened V by 0 bases and J by 2 bases, and 13 bases separated the two germline ends. DNA for the CDR3: TGTGCCAGCAGCTTGGAGCAGCGGAGCTACACAGATACGCAGTATTTT. It is translated as CASSLEQRSYTDTQYF.

The chain joins TRBV19 to TRBJ2-7, with TRBD2 as a possible D gene (6 bases). CDR3 size: 13 residues. V lost 6 bases and J 7 bases, leaving 16 bases between the germline ends. Per the germline V gene, CDR1 is LNHDA and CDR2 is SQIVND (reference sequence). The CDR3 region has the DNA TGTGCCAGTAGCCAATCACGAGGGAGGGAGCAGTACTTC. Amino acids: CASSQSRGREQYF.

This clonotype occurred a few times. This CDR3 reads CASSADLDYEQYF. The CDR3 nucleotides read TGTGCCAGCAGTGCGGACCTCGACTACGAGCAGTACTTC. The rearrangement links TRBV2 to TRBJ2-7; no clear D. Germline assignment: CDR1 SNHLY and CDR2 FYNNEI. The CDR3 loop spans 13 amino acids. The ends were cut back, 4 bases at V and 3 bases at J, with 10 bases in the middle.

The chain has TRBV7-2 and TRBJ2-7, with D possibly matching TRBD2 (6 bases). In germline, CDR1 is SGHTA, CDR2 FQGNSA. This CDR3 comprises 13 residues. Trimming removed 4 bases at V and 11 bases at J, with 18 bases between. CDR3 amino acids: CASSSEGGHDEYF. The DNA for the CDR3 is TGTGCCAGCAGCTCGGAGGGCGGCCACGATGAGTACTTC. Combining the CDR3 with reference TRBV7-2 and TRBJ2-7 gives the whole variable domain GAGVSQSPSNKVTEKGKDVELRCDPISGHTALYWYRQSLGQGLEFLIYFQGNSAPDKSGLPSDRFSAERTGGSVSTLTIQRTQQEDSAVYLCASSSEGGHDEYFGPGTRLTVT.

A remark on this clonotype: A read error may account for a junction end that differs from germline. This chain joins TRBV5-5 and TRBJ2-1; D remains ambiguous. CDR1 is SGHKS and CDR2 is YYEKEE in the germline V gene (reference sequence). The CDR3 totals 11 residues. For the CDR3, the DNA is TGTGCCAGCACCTTGGGGAATGATCATTTCTTC. Amino acids: CASTLGNDHFF.

This clonotype showed up just once. Being one base from a much bigger clone, this may be a read error. The chain employs TRBV11-2 and TRBJ1-6, with D uncertain. The V end was cut by 0 bases, the J end by 10 bases, with 10 bases between. Germline V gene sequence: CDR1 SGHAT, CDR2 FQNNGV. The CDR3 length is 14 residues. The CDR3 DNA sequence: TGTGCCAGCAGCTTAGAGAACAGAAAGTCACCCCTCCACTTT. Translated, it gives CASSLENRKSPLHF. Full variable domain (missing parts from reference TRBV11-2 and TRBJ1-6): EAGVAQSPRYKIIEKRQSVAFWCNPISGHATLYWYQQILGQGPKLLIQFQNNGVVDDSQLPKDRFSAERLKGVDSTLKIQPAKLEDSAVYLCASSLENRKSPLHFGNGTRLTVT.